Reported below is one T cell receptor beta chain. The CDR3 is made up of 12 amino acids. Looked up from germline, CDR1 is GTSNPN and CDR2 is SVGIG (reference sequence). Trimming removed 1 base from V and 3 bases from J, with 7 bases in between. In the original workflow: Nucleated cell number was recorded as an estimate derived from reference gene primer amplification. The assay was immunoSEQ multiplex PCR, and TCRdb's table has in-frame clones only and misses some. Clone size and the V and J calls come from that table; the DNA yielded D and trimming. The repertoire holds about 68,000 clones, with 87% as singletons. The sample belongs to a study of blood T cell repertoires in COVID-19. Study-wide background: PBMCs, B-cell-depleted T cells, or T cells provided the cDNA or gDNA that made up the material.

Sequenced input: peripheral blood. The source is a woman aged 50 to 65 with COVID-19, enrolled during active disease. The chain uses TRBV30 and TRBJ2-7; D not certain. CDR3 bases: TGTGCCTGGAGTGGGAGCTTCTACGAGCAGTACTTC. Its translation: CAWSGSFYEQYF. The whole variable domain, remainder taken from reference TRBV30 and TRBJ2-7, is SQTIHQWPATLVQPVGSPLSLECTVEGTSNPNLYWYRQAAGRGLQLLFYSVGIGQISSEVPQNLSASRPQDRQFILSSKKLLLSDSGFYLCAWSGSFYEQYFGPGTRLTVT.